This T cell receptor beta chain was recorded in a study of T cells in localized non-small cell lung cancer (dated by TCRdb to the early 2020s). Some background on the complete study: The study examined T cell repertoires in 200 to 250 patients with early-stage NSCLC and compared tumors with uninvolved tumor-adjacent lungs. The cohort consisted of 236 treatment-naive NSCLC patients whose localized lung tumors had been resected. The mean age of the NSCLC patients was about 64 years, with roughly 120 men and approximately 100 women. The research as a whole found: Multi-region tumor sequencing was not performed, so intratumor heterogeneity could not be excluded. Because of the exploratory design, TCR variables were selected using unadjusted p-values without false-discovery rate correction. Uninvolved tumor-adjacent lung showed the highest T cell clonality, higher than tumor, which suggests more focused antigenic responses in the uninvolved tumor-adjacent lung. Longer overall survival was associated with higher T cell density in blood, whereas shorter survival was associated with higher clonality in adjacent lung. A median of around 57 of the top 100 tumor clones were detected in paired uninvolved adjacent lung, and approximately 28 of these tumor clones were also found among the top 100 clones of the paired uninvolved adjacent lung.

The immunoSEQ Assay was used to sequence TCR beta CDR3 regions from DNA. Regarding the original processing steps: T cell density was computed as TCR beta template counts normalized to usable DNA estimated by amplifying housekeeping genes. Richness was estimated with the preseqR package, extrapolating to 400,000 templates for PBMC samples and 120,000 templates for tissue samples. Clonality was defined by subtracting Pielou's evenness from one. Tissue-enriched TCRs were identified through differential abundance testing performed on productive amino-acid clonotypes, with a minimum total count of 5 and an alpha of 0.1. The Jaccard Index and the Morisita Overlap Index were used to measure how much the repertoires overlapped between compartments. TCR beta CDR3s were clustered by GLIPH together with public tetramer-defined viral CDR3s, and at least three viral sequences plus V-gene enrichment were required for viral motifs. In TCRdb, the immuneACCESS table is reduced to in-frame sequences with V and J assigned. These tables do not hold every clone; where another copy was compared, an unresolved V gene accounts for under half, and the others remain unexplained. For V, J and clone size, that table is used; D and trimming come from the DNA. For this sample there are 25,000 to 35,000 clones; nearly 90% appear just once. Under 5% of the sample belongs to the ten largest clones.

CDR1 and CDR2 (SGHNT, YYREEE) derive from the germline V gene (reference sequence). V and J lose 7 bases and 9 bases, and a span of 23 bases separates them. There are 15 amino acids in the CDR3, from cysteine to phenylalanine inclusive. Here the CDR3 DNA is all that survives: 45 bases in frame from base 1. At diagnosis, peripheral blood, uninvolved tumor-adjacent lung and tumor were collected and were preserved as a mix of fresh-frozen and FFPE material. For TCR repertoire profiling, the blood samples were analyzed as peripheral blood mononuclear cells. About this clone: Its antigen target is currently unknown. The input lacks base qualities; no much larger clone sits a single base away.

The chain uses TRBV5-4 and TRBJ2-1, with TRBD2 perhaps the D gene, on 5 matching bases. Sample: peripheral blood mononuclear cells, taken before any cancer treatment. This receptor was taken from a woman aged 40-69 years with stage III lung adenocarcinoma. The nucleotide sequence reads TGTGCCAGCTTCTTCGTCGGTAGAGGCGGAGGTGAGCAGTTCTTC. This sequence encodes CASFFVGRGGGEQFF.